This TCR beta chain was sequenced during a study of blood T cells in healthy people across ages. This clonotype was seen only a few times. The antigen remains unidentified. Overall study results and limits: Age showed a roughly linear inverse relationship with TCR beta diversity per million T cells. With donor CMV status unknown, expanded clonotype changes were possibly confounded. Calculation of diversity from one million T cells yielded estimates considered to be underestimates.

Next came a second PCR, run for about 6 to 12 cycles, which used a sample-barcoded 5' primer along with a J-beta primer mix. MiXCR, run by TCRdb on the 5' RACE reads, gives a single entry per CDR3 protein. The data show more than 1,400,000 distinct CDR3 sequences, about 40% seen once. This CDR3 comprises 15 residues. The germline CDR1 and CDR2 sequences are SGDLS and YYNGEE. Trimming at V came to 0 bases and at J to 9 bases, leaving 6 bases not matched to a gene. The chain combines TRBV9 with TRBJ2-1, with 10 nucleotides matching TRBD2. This TCR derives from a woman aged 18-30 years in good health. Sequencing was done on a sample of blood. The CDR3 coding sequence is TGTGCCAGCAGCGTAGAAAGCGGGGGGGCCGGTGAGCAGTTCTTC. It is translated as CASSVESGGAGEQFF.